The rows below give T cell receptor beta chains drawn from one sample of a study of identifying expanded T cells in peripheral blood. Measured with immunoSEQ multiplex PCR; TCRdb has only the in-frame clones, and not every one. This sample has around 100,000 clones, with about 91% found just once. The sequenced material came from blood. Receptors originate from a person between 18 and 75 years old in good health. Each CDR3 is given with its conserved first and last residue. The D gene is left open where the match is weak. Clone size is stated in some rows and not others, as once, few, many or a class when expanded.

>14|TRBV4-1|NA|TRBJ2-1|NA
CASSQDTGLNEQFF
TGCGCCAGCAGCCAAGATACAGGGTTGAATGAGCAGTTCTTC
>19|TRBV4-2|NA|TRBJ1-2|few
CASSQLTADPGGGLRGYTF
TGTGCCAGCAGCCAGTTAACAGCGGATCCAGGAGGCGGTTTGAGGGGCTACACCTTC
>12|TRBV2|TRBD2|TRBJ2-7|many
CASGTSVAEQYF
TGTGCCAGCGGGACTAGTGTCGCCGAGCAGTACTTC
>15|TRBV19|NA|TRBJ2-6|NA
CASSEVSSGANVLTF
TGTGCCAGTAGTGAGGTTAGCTCTGGGGCCAACGTCCTGACTTTC
>16|TRBV7-3|NA|TRBJ2-2|few
CASSLVRRENTGELFF
TGTGCCAGCAGCTTAGTCAGGAGGGAGAACACCGGGGAGCTGTTTTTT
>16|TRBV5-1|TRBD1|TRBJ2-5|NA
CASSLSPGQGKETQYF
TGCGCCAGCAGCTTGTCTCCGGGACAGGGAAAAGAGACCCAGTACTTC
>14|TRBV6-6|TRBD1|TRBJ1-2|NA
CASSYGDSNYGYTF
TGTGCCAGCAGTTACGGGGACAGTAACTATGGCTACACCTTC
>13|TRBV5-1|NA|TRBJ1-4|NA
CASSLVYNEKLFF
TGCGCCAGCAGCTTGGTCTATAATGAAAAACTGTTTTTT
>13|TRBV11-3|NA|TRBJ2-2|NA
CASRGPGRGELFF
TGTGCCAGCAGGGGCCCGGGGCGCGGGGAGCTGTTTTTT
>14|TRBV6-5|NA|TRBJ2-3|NA
CATSRTVGTDTQYF
TGTGCCACCTCCCGGACAGTCGGCACAGATACGCAGTATTTT
>18|TRBV18|TRBD1|TRBJ2-3|NA
CASSPLSTGHVGTDTQYF
TGTGCCAGCTCACCACTATCGACAGGGCATGTGGGCACAGATACGCAGTATTTT
>15|TRBV11-2|TRBD1|TRBJ1-2|NA
CASSPRTGQGYGYTF
TGTGCCAGCAGCCCTCGGACAGGACAGGGCTATGGCTACACCTTC
>15|TRBV18|TRBD2|TRBJ2-4|NA
CASSPTSGTRDIQYF
TGTGCCAGCTCACCGACTAGCGGGACCAGGGACATTCAGTACTTC
>15|TRBV5-6|TRBD1|TRBJ1-2|NA
CASSPRDRVDYGYTF
TGTGCCAGCAGCCCACGGGACAGGGTTGACTATGGCTACACCTTC
>14|TRBV5-1|NA|TRBJ2-3|NA
CASSLESVGDTQYF
TGCGCCAGCAGCTTGGAGAGCGTAGGAGATACGCAGTATTTT
>15|TRBV6-1|TRBD1|TRBJ1-2|NA
CASSVVGTGSYGYTF
TGTGCCAGCAGTGTTGTCGGGACAGGGAGCTATGGCTACACCTTC
>13|TRBV6-5|NA|TRBJ1-2|few
CASSYKGTGGYTF
TGTGCCAGCAGTTATAAAGGGACCGGAGGCTACACCTTC
>15|TRBV28|NA|TRBJ2-2|NA
CASTELGQTVGELFF
TGTGCCAGCACCGAACTCGGACAGACAGTCGGGGAGCTGTTTTTT
>14|TRBV9|NA|TRBJ2-1|NA
CASSNPGFDNEQFF
TGTGCCAGCAGCAACCCGGGATTCGACAATGAGCAGTTCTTC
>14|TRBV6-5|TRBD1|TRBJ1-2|few
CASSPSGQGRGYTF
TGTGCCAGCAGTCCTTCGGGACAGGGTCGTGGCTACACCTTC
>16|TRBV4-1|NA|TRBJ1-2|NA
CASSQDRLTANYGYTF
TGCGCCAGCAGCCAAGATCGATTAACGGCTAACTATGGCTACACCTTC
>14|TRBV5-5|NA|TRBJ2-7|NA
CASSLGPGVGEQYF
TGTGCCAGCAGCCTGGGGCCAGGGGTGGGCGAGCAGTACTTC
>15|TRBV16|NA|TRBJ2-2|NA
CASSQFDGATGELFF
TGTGCCAGCAGCCAGTTTGACGGGGCAACCGGGGAGCTGTTTTTT
>15|TRBV5-1|NA|TRBJ1-5|NA
CASSLAPTSNQPQHF
TGCGCCAGCAGCTTGGCTCCAACAAGCAATCAGCCCCAGCATTTT
>14|TRBV27|NA|TRBJ1-5|NA
CASSFQCCDQPQHF
TGTGCCAGCAGTTTCCAGTGCTGCGATCAGCCCCAGCATTTT
>17|TRBV5-1|NA|TRBJ2-2|NA
CASSLAGKGTYTGELFF
TGCGCCAGCAGCTTGGCCGGGAAGGGGACATACACCGGGGAGCTGTTTTTT
>11|TRBV5-6|NA|TRBJ2-5|NA
CASRFQETQYF
TGTGCCAGCAGATTCCAAGAGACCCAGTACTTC
>15|TRBV18|NA|TRBJ2-5|NA
CASSPPRSSGETQYF
TGTGCCAGCTCACCACCGAGGAGTTCCGGGGAGACCCAGTACTTC
>14|TRBV14|NA|TRBJ1-2|NA
CASSQNHGNYGYTF
TGTGCCAGCAGCCAAAACCACGGGAACTATGGCTACACCTTC
>17|TRBV6-1|TRBD1|TRBJ2-5|NA
CASSAIGTGGMYETQYF
TGTGCCAGCAGTGCGATAGGCACAGGGGGGATGTACGAGACCCAGTACTTC
>15|TRBV2|NA|TRBJ2-4|NA
CASSEGLIAKNIQYF
TGTGCCAGCAGTGAAGGTCTTATAGCCAAAAACATTCAGTACTTC
>13|TRBV28|NA|TRBJ2-1|NA
CASLSFSYNEQFF
TGTGCCAGCCTGTCATTCTCCTACAATGAGCAGTTCTTC
>15|TRBV6-6|NA|TRBJ2-2|NA
CASTWGVLDTGELFF
TGTGCCAGCACCTGGGGGGTTTTGGACACCGGGGAGCTGTTTTTT
>19|TRBV9|NA|TRBJ2-2|few
CASSVGLRTGGGSTGELFF
TGTGCCAGCAGCGTAGGGCTGCGGACAGGTGGAGGGAGCACCGGGGAGCTGTTTTTT
>15|TRBV30|TRBD1|TRBJ2-7|NA
CAWSLTGTGAVEQYF
TGTGCCTGGAGTCTGACGGGAACAGGGGCGGTGGAGCAGTACTTC
>14|TRBV2|NA|TRBJ2-3|few
CASKGGTNTDTQYF
TGTGCCAGCAAAGGGGGTACAAACACAGATACGCAGTATTTT
>16|TRBV18|NA|TRBJ1-2|NA
CASSPTTHRISYGYTF
TGTGCCAGCTCACCGACAACTCACAGGATTAGCTATGGCTACACCTTC